The sequence of this TCR beta chain was determined in a study of metastatic and nonmetastatic thyroid tumors. This clone was counted only a few times. TCRdb re-analyzed the PCR reads using MiXCR. The sample carries under 40,000 clones, roughly 15% recorded once. Not a single patient had been given any form of treatment at any point before undergoing thyroid surgery. The V gene's germline CDR1 is MNHEY and CDR2 SMNVEV (reference sequence). V lost 6 bases to trimming and J lost 4 bases, with 13 bases between them. The CDR3 extends over 14 amino acids. This sequence was found in a female donor with papillary thyroid cancer or a benign thyroid nodule (not recorded which). Some clones in this sample may be carry-over from other donors' samples. The sample comprised blood. The chain uses TRBV27 and TRBJ1-3, with D possibly TRBD1 on 5 matching bases. The CDR3, as DNA: TGTGCCAGCAGGCCTGGGACCTGGGGAAACACCATATATTTT. This sequence encodes CASRPGTWGNTIYF.